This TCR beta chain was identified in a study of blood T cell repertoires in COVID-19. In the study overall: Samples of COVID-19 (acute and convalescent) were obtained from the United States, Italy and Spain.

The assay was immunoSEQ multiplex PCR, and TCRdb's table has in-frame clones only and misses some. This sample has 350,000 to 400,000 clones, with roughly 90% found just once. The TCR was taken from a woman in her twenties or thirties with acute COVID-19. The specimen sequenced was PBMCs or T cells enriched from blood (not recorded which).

Written as DNA, the CDR3 is TGTGCCAGCTCACCGCCCCGAAGACAGGGTAATTCACCCCTCCACTTT. It specifies CASSPPRRQGNSPLHF. This chain joins TRBV18 and TRBJ1-6; 7 nucleotides align to TRBD1. This CDR3 contains 16 residues. The trim removed 3 bases at V and 6 bases at J, leaving 8 bases unmatched. Germline V gene lookup returns CDR1 KGHSH and CDR2 LQKENI.